This T cell receptor (beta chain) was obtained from a study of human T cells and chemical hapten exposure. For the study at large: A roughly 2 cm by roughly 2 cm inner upper arm patch received 2% DPC for sensitization.

The CDR3 totals 16 residues. The germline V gene has CDR1 ENHRY and CDR2 SYGVKD. Deletions cut 7 bases from V and 4 bases from J, with 20 bases between. This clonotype was seen more than once but under ten times. Its antigen is unknown. Whole-study findings and limits: No shift was seen in TCRs above 1 in 1000 frequency with DPC sensitization.

Unique molecular identifiers were attached to individual cDNA molecules within the library. TCRdb reanalysed the RACE reads using MiXCR and keeps one entry per CDR3 protein. The repertoire holds 180,000 or so distinct CDR3 sequences, with about 14% as singletons. Time point reported: patch test 1, 2 weeks after DPC sensitization. The treatment here: therapeutic diphenylcyclopropenone sensitization with weekly scalp DPC. The study drew its donors from alopecia patients who were 18 to 70 years old and suitable for DPC. This receptor was taken from a woman aged 25-40 years with alopecia areata. Some clones in this sample may be carry-over from other donors' samples. Here the sequenced sample was whole blood, taken in connection with sensitization to the hapten diphenylcyclopropenone (DPC). The chain has TRBV10-3 and TRBJ2-1; TRBD1 is a possible D gene (5 bases). This chain's CDR3 is CAITLNPGNSYNEQFF. For the CDR3, the DNA is TGTGCCATCACCCTGAATCCAGGGAATTCTTACAATGAGCAGTTCTTC.